The 30 T cell receptor beta chains reported below all come from one sample, sequenced in a study of cytomegalovirus exposure and HLA in healthy donors. The PCR made use of 60 Vbeta and 13 Jbeta primers. Produced via immunoSEQ multiplex PCR; TCRdb's table is partial and in-frame only. This repertoire shows just under 95,000 clones, approximately 85% found once; its top ten account for roughly 5.9%. The specimen was PBMCs. The source of these receptors is a woman aged 18-35 years in good health and CMV-seropositive.

The chain is built from TRBV21-1 and TRBJ1-5; the table's D call, TRBD1, has no DNA check behind it. TRBV21-1 counts as a pseudogene. The CDR3 covers 13 residues. The CDR3 loop reads CASSLRGNQPQHF. CDR3 nucleotides: TGTGCCAGCAGCCTCAGGGGCAATCAGCCCCAGCATTTT.

The chain employs TRBV6-6 and TRBJ2-7, with D tentatively TRBD2 (5 bases). The CDR3 extends over 16 amino acids. The germline gives CDR1 MNHNY, CDR2 SVGAGI (reference sequence). V dropped 6 bases and J dropped 0 bases, with 18 bases sitting between them. CDR3 residues: CASSVLGGPFSYEQYF. The CDR3, as DNA: TGTGCCAGCAGCGTCCTAGGAGGTCCATTCTCCTACGAGCAGTACTTC.

The chain has TRBV27 and TRBJ2-7; 7 nucleotides line up with TRBD2. CDR3 length: 14 residues. Germline V gives CDR1 MNHEY, CDR2 SMNVEV (reference sequence). V dropped 6 bases and J dropped 6; count of bases not matched to a gene: 11. CDR3 bases: TGTGCCAGCAGATACCGGCGGGAGAGCGGCGAGCAGTACTTC. This gives the protein CASRYRRESGEQYF.

Only a few counts were recorded for this clone. The chain is built from TRBV25-1 and TRBJ2-4, with 10 bases lining up with TRBD1. Germline trimming cut 4 bases from V and 5 bases from J; bases unmatched to any gene: 2. The CDR3 covers 14 residues. In germline, CDR1 is MGHDK, CDR2 SYGVNS. The CDR3 nucleotides read TGTGCCAGCAGTGTGGACAGGGGGGAAAACATTCAGTACTTC. This gives the protein CASSVDRGENIQYF.

Notes on this clone: Additional DNA sequences in this sample encode the identical CDR3. The chain employs TRBV15 and TRBJ1-2; D remains unclear. With 0 bases removed from V and 4 bases from J, the gap between germline ends came to 3 bases. CDR1 is LNHNV and CDR2 is YYDKDF in the germline V gene (reference sequence). This CDR3 contains 12 residues. The CDR3 DNA reads TGTGCCACCAGCAGAGACCTCTATGGCTACACCTTC. Its translation: CATSRDLYGYTF.

This clone was counted once. The rearrangement links TRBV5-4 to TRBJ1-2; a weak D match, TRBD1 (5 bases). The CDR3 is made up of 14 amino acids. With 2 bases removed from V and 6 bases from J, the gap between germline ends came to 14 bases. Germline CDR1 and CDR2: SGHNT and YYREEE (reference sequence). CDR3: CASSFPSRDDGYTF. CDR3 DNA sequence: TGTGCCAGCAGCTTCCCCTCCAGGGATGATGGCTACACCTTC.

The CDR3 protein is CASSRTPGLAGGLSYEQYF. In DNA, the CDR3 is TGTGCCAGTAGTAGAACCCCGGGACTAGCGGGAGGTTTGTCCTACGAGCAGTACTTC. The chain is built from TRBV19 and TRBJ2-7; 15 bases fit TRBD2. This CDR3 is 19 amino acids long. Germline-derived CDR1 and CDR2 are LNHDA and SQIVND (reference sequence). J was trimmed by 1 base and V by 4 bases; bases with no gene match: 11.

The chain joins TRBV28 to TRBJ1-5; tentatively, D is TRBD1 (6 bases). Between the trimmed V and J ends, which lost 5 bases and 6 bases, there was a span of 14 bases. The CDR3 is 14 amino acids. Germline V gene data show CDR1 as MDHEN and CDR2 as SYDVKM. As DNA, the CDR3 is TGTGCCAGCAGTACCCGGACAGTAGCTCAGCCCCAGCATTTT. It translates to CASSTRTVAQPQHF.

CDR3 amino acids: CASISGRAGELFF. In DNA form, the CDR3 reads TGTGCCAGCATTAGCGGGAGGGCCGGGGAGCTGTTTTTT. This chain uses TRBV6-1 with TRBJ2-2; 11 bases align to TRBD2. The CDR3 covers 13 residues. The J segment lost 6 bases and the V segment lost 7 bases, leaving 1 base of the junction unmatched. Germline CDR1 reads MNHNS; CDR2 reads SASEGT.

This clone was seen a single time. The CDR3 region is CAISHQGASETQYF. CDR3 bases: TGTGCCATCAGTCACCAGGGGGCTTCTGAGACCCAGTACTTC. The chain joins TRBV10-3 to TRBJ2-5; 8 bases fit TRBD1. CDR3 size: 14 residues. Unmatched junction bases numbered 7, after V lost 5 bases and J lost 5 bases. CDR1 and CDR2 from the germline V gene are ENHRY and SYGVKD.

The rearrangement joins TRBV6-5 to TRBJ2-3, with TRBD2 matching over 13 bases. Germline trimming cut 4 bases from V and 4 bases from J; bases unmatched to any gene: 2. Germline assignment: CDR1 MNHEY and CDR2 SVGAGI. The CDR3 is made up of 15 amino acids. CDR3 DNA sequence: TGTGCCAGCAGTTGGACTAGCGGGAGCTCAGATACGCAGTATTTT. Translating it yields CASSWTSGSSDTQYF.

The gene calls are TRBV27 and TRBJ2-2; TRBD2 agrees at 10 bases. CDR1 is MNHEY and CDR2 is SMNVEV in the germline V gene (reference sequence). Trimming at V came to 7 bases and at J to 6 bases, leaving 5 bases not matched to a gene. CDR3 length: 14 residues. The CDR3 loop is CASIAGGIAGELFF. Written as DNA, the CDR3 is TGTGCCAGCATAGCGGGGGGAATCGCCGGGGAGCTGTTTTTT.

V and J are TRBV5-4 and TRBJ2-7; 8 bases fit TRBD1. The CDR3 is made up of 15 amino acids. The trim removed 4 bases at V and 7 bases at J, leaving 13 bases unmatched. Germline loops: CDR1 SGHNT, CDR2 YYREEE (reference sequence). This CDR3 reads CASSPGQAHRGEQYF. The DNA of the CDR3 is TGTGCCAGCAGCCCGGGACAGGCCCACCGCGGAGAGCAGTACTTC.

The chain joins TRBV13 to TRBJ2-7; the D is unclear. Germline CDR1 is PRHDT and CDR2 is FYEKMQ (reference sequence). The CDR3 totals 15 residues. V gave up 1 base and J gave up 7 bases, with 17 bases separating them. This CDR3 reads CASSLVAGASLEQYF. CDR3 DNA sequence: TGTGCCAGCAGCTTAGTGGCAGGCGCTTCGTTGGAGCAGTACTTC. The entire variable domain, with the rest obtained from reference TRBV13 and TRBJ2-7, is as follows: AAGVIQSPRHLIKEKRETATLKCYPIPRHDTVYWYQQGPGQDPQFLISFYEKMQSDKGSIPDRFSAQQFSDYHSELNMSSLELGDSALYFCASSLVAGASLEQYFGPGTRLTVT.

This chain uses TRBV4-1 with TRBJ1-2, with D hard to call. Trimming took 6 bases from V and 1 from J, leaving 12 bases between them. The germline CDR1 and CDR2 sequences are MGHRA and YSYEKL. The CDR3 sequence is 14 residues long. The CDR3 loop reads CASSPKRSNYGYTF. The CDR3 coding sequence is TGCGCCAGCAGTCCTAAACGGAGTAACTATGGCTACACCTTC.

This sequence joins TRBV5-1 and TRBJ1-4, with D possibly matching TRBD1 (6 bases). Germline values: CDR1 SGHRS, CDR2 YFSETQ. This CDR3 spans 15 amino acids. V gave up 0 bases and J gave up 7 bases, with 13 bases separating them. CDR3: CASSLVGGPTEKLFF. CDR3 DNA: TGCGCCAGCAGCTTGGTTGGGGGCCCAACTGAAAAACTGTTTTTT.

CDR3 in DNA: TGCGCCAGCAGCCAAGAACCAGGGTTCGAGCAGTACTTC. Its translation: CASSQEPGFEQYF. The J gene is TRBJ2-7, the V gene TRBV4-1; TRBD1 might be the D (5 bases). The CDR3 contains 13 residues. Trimming shortened V by 0 bases and J by 6 bases, and 9 bases separated the two germline ends. Germline V CDR1 and CDR2: MGHRA, YSYEKL.

The chain uses TRBV30 and TRBJ2-1; D is possibly TRBD2 (7 bases). Germline values: CDR1 GTSNPN, CDR2 SVGIG (reference sequence). With 5 bases removed from V and 9 bases from J, the gap between germline ends came to 17 bases. The CDR3 consists of 13 residues. CDR3 amino acids: CAWVRGGTREQFF. The DNA of the CDR3 is TGTGCCTGGGTAAGGGGGGGGACGCGTGAGCAGTTCTTC. The full variable domain, with the rest looked up from reference TRBV30 and TRBJ2-1, is SQTIHQWPATLVQPVGSPLSLECTVEGTSNPNLYWYRQAAGRGLQLLFYSVGIGQISSEVPQNLSASRPQDRQFILSSKKLLLSDSGFYLCAWVRGGTREQFFGPGTRLTVL.

Notes on this clone: One end of the junction varies from germline; a read error may be responsible. The chain links TRBV7-7 to TRBJ2-3, with 7 positions matching TRBD1. Germline values: CDR1 SSHAT, CDR2 FNYEAQ (reference sequence). The CDR3 consists of 14 residues. CDR3 DNA sequence: TGTGCTAGCAGCCGGGGACAGCTCACAGATACGCAGTATTTT. This translates into CASSRGQLTDTQYF.

The chain links TRBV13 to TRBJ2-5; D not resolved. There are 13 residues in the CDR3. V lost 2 bases and J lost 1, with 5 bases in between. Per the germline V gene, CDR1 is PRHDT and CDR2 is FYEKMQ (reference sequence). The CDR3 region has the DNA TGTGCCAGCAGCTTATGGCCCCAAGAGACCCAGTACTTC. Translation gives CASSLWPQETQYF.

This clone was seen only a few times. The chain carries TRBV29-1 and TRBJ1-2; D might be TRBD1 (6 bases). Germline CDR1 SQVTM, CDR2 ANQGSEA. Between the trimmed V and J ends, which lost 6 bases and 4 bases, there was a span of 12 bases. This CDR3 has 12 amino acids. The CDR3: CSVADSFYGYTF. The CDR3 nucleotides are TGCAGCGTCGCGGACAGCTTCTATGGCTACACCTTC.

The gene calls are TRBV5-8 and TRBJ2-6, with D unresolved. Per germline, CDR1 SGHTS and CDR2 YDEGEE. The germline V and J ends were trimmed by 4 bases and 0 bases, with 11 bases remaining between them. The CDR3 runs 16 residues. CDR3 sequence (DNA): TGTGCCAGCAGCCGACTTGTAAACTCTGGGGCCAACGTCCTGACTTTC. It codes for CASSRLVNSGANVLTF.

In this sample, this clone turned up a few times. The genes are TRBV10-1 and TRBJ2-3, with D perhaps matching TRBD1 (5 bases). With 0 bases removed from V and 6 bases from J, the gap between germline ends came to 10 bases. Germline CDR1 reads WNHNN; CDR2 reads SYGVQD (reference sequence). The CDR3 runs 14 residues. The CDR3 nucleotides read TGCGCCAGCAGTGAGTCAGGGGTTTGGGATACGCAGTATTTT. As protein: CASSESGVWDTQYF.

The chain is built from TRBV5-1 and TRBJ1-2, with TRBD1 as a possible D gene (5 bases). Germline CDR1 reads SGHRS; CDR2 reads YFSETQ. The length of the CDR3 is 14 residues. V lost 2 bases and J lost 4, with 12 bases in between. The DNA for the CDR3 is TGCGCCAGCAGCTTACAAAGGGGTCTCTATGGCTACACCTTC. This gives the protein CASSLQRGLYGYTF.

This clone has just one count. The genes are TRBV6-1 and TRBJ2-1, with a tentative D call TRBD2 (6 bases). V was cut by 6 bases and J by 11 bases, with 17 bases left in between. The CDR3 sequence is 13 residues long. CDR1 and CDR2 (germline): MNHNS, SASEGT. CDR3 coding DNA: TGTGCCAGCAGCGACCAACGGGGACTGAAGCAGTTCTTC. Translation: CASSDQRGLKQFF.

DNA for the CDR3: TGTGCCAGCAGTTACAGGGGAAGAACAGATACGCAGTATTTT. Translating it yields CASSYRGRTDTQYF. The rearrangement joins TRBV6-6 to TRBJ2-3; TRBD1 is a possible D gene (5 bases). Trimming shortened V by 2 bases and J by 3 bases, and 9 bases separated the two germline ends. Per germline, CDR1 MNHNY and CDR2 SVGAGI (reference sequence). The CDR3 length is 14 residues.

This clone showed up just a few times. The chain is built from TRBV4-1 and TRBJ1-1, with D unclear. The CDR3 is 15 amino acids. Per germline, CDR1 MGHRA and CDR2 YSYEKL. The ends were cut back, 0 bases at V and 4 bases at J, with 12 bases in the middle. CDR3 protein: CASSQDWLASTEAFF. The CDR3 DNA sequence: TGCGCCAGCAGCCAAGATTGGTTGGCCTCCACTGAAGCTTTCTTT.

This sequence joins TRBV2 and TRBJ1-1; the D gene is possibly TRBD1 (6 bases). The germline V gene encodes CDR1 SNHLY and CDR2 FYNNEI. Trimming stripped 6 bases from V and 0 bases from J, with 14 bases between. The CDR3 loop spans 15 amino acids. Here the CDR3 DNA reads TGTGCCAGCAGCCAAATACAGGGCCTGAACACTGAAGCTTTCTTT. This codes for CASSQIQGLNTEAFF.

The sample holds a few counts of this clone. The chain carries TRBV5-4 and TRBJ2-3; D is undetermined. V shed 2 bases and J shed 4 bases, with 11 bases lying between them. This CDR3 has 14 residues. CDR1 SGHNT and CDR2 YYREEE come from the germline V gene (reference sequence). The CDR3 nucleotides read TGTGCCAGCAGCTTAACAGATCATGCAGATACGCAGTATTTT. Protein sequence: CASSLTDHADTQYF. Complete variable domain (other parts from reference TRBV5-4 and TRBJ2-3): ETGVTQSPTHLIKTRGQQVTLRCSSQSGHNTVSWYQQALGQGPQFIFQYYREEENGRGNFPPRFSGLQFPNYSSELNVNALELDDSALYLCASSLTDHADTQYFGPGTRLTVL.

The chain joins TRBV10-2 to TRBJ2-3, with D maybe TRBD1 (5 bases). Looked up from germline, CDR1 is WSHSY and CDR2 is SAAADI. Trimming removed 0 bases from V and 7 bases from J, with 11 bases in between. The CDR3 runs 14 residues. As DNA, the CDR3 is TGCGCCAGCAGTGAGTCGACTCAGGGAAATACGCAGTATTTT. Protein product: CASSESTQGNTQYF.